This T cell receptor (beta chain) derives from a study of blood T cell repertoires in COVID-19. With 2 bases removed from V and 1 base from J, the gap between germline ends came to 8 bases. The CDR3 runs to 14 residues. Germline V CDR1 and CDR2: SGHTA, FQGNSA. The authors' processing: Reference gene primer amplification yielded estimated nucleated cell counts. Method: immunoSEQ multiplex PCR; TCRdb's copy keeps in-frame clones and lacks some. V and J calls and clone size are those listed in that table; D and trimming were worked out from the DNA. Altogether some 30,000 clones are present, about 89% being singletons, with the ten largest covering roughly two fifths.

The gene calls are TRBV7-2 and TRBJ2-5; D unclear. The sequencing sample was made of peripheral blood. This clonotype originated in a human donor in a cohort sampled during active COVID-19. CDR3 sequence reads: CASSLQVLQETQYF. The CDR3 DNA reads TGTGCCAGCAGCTTACAGGTGCTCCAAGAGACCCAGTACTTC. The full variable domain, in which reference TRBV7-2 and TRBJ2-5 provide the parts outside the CDR3, is GAGVSQSPSNKVTEKGKDVELRCDPISGHTALYWYRQSLGQGLEFLIYFQGNSAPDKSGLPSDRFSAERTGGSVSTLTIQRTQQEDSAVYLCASSLQVLQETQYFGPGTRLLVL.